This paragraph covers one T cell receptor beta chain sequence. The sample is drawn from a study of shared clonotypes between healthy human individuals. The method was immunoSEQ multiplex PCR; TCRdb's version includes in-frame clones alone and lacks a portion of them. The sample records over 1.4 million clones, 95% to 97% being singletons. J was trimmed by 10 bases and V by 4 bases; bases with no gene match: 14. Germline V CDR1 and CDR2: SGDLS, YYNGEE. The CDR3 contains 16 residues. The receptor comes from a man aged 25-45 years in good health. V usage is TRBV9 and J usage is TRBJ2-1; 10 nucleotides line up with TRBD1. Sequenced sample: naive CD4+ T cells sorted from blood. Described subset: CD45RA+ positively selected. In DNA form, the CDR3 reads TGTGCCAGCAGCCCCCTCGGGACAGGGGAATTTCGGGAGCAGTTCTTC. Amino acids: CASSPLGTGEFREQFF.